These 18 T cell receptor beta chains were all obtained from the same sample, sequenced in a study of blood T cell repertoires in COVID-19. Data came from immunoSEQ multiplex PCR; TCRdb stores just in-frame clones and leaves some out. Among about 40,000 clones listed, 90% to 95% were seen once. The sequenced sample was peripheral blood. These receptors were obtained from a woman aged 25-40 years in a cohort sampled during active COVID-19.

This clone has a handful of counts. The CDR3 loop is CASSYGTSNDEQYF. In nucleotides, the CDR3 is TGTGCCAGCAGTTACGGGACTAGCAACGACGAGCAGTACTTC. The chain carries TRBV6-5 and TRBJ2-7; TRBD2 aligns across 9 bases. V was clipped by 2 bases and J by 5 bases; unmatched bases: 4. The CDR3 contains 14 residues. Germline loops: CDR1 MNHEY, CDR2 SVGAGI.

V usage is TRBV5-5 and J usage is TRBJ2-6, with D tentatively TRBD2 (5 bases). Germline assignment: CDR1 SGHKS and CDR2 YYEKEE (reference sequence). This CDR3 region has 16 residues. V was clipped by 0 bases and J by 4 bases, with 11 bases between them. The DNA of the CDR3 is TGTGCCAGCAGCTTGGTTGAGGGTACGGGGGCCAACGTCCTGACTTTC. It yields the protein CASSLVEGTGANVLTF.

V usage is TRBV28 and J usage is TRBJ2-7; weak D call: TRBD1 (6 bases). Per germline, CDR1 MDHEN and CDR2 SYDVKM. The V end lost 6 bases, the J end lost 0 bases, and 6 bases lay between the germline ends. This CDR3 is built from 12 residues. The DNA for the CDR3 is TGTGCCAGCAGGACAGGCTCCTACGAGCAGTACTTC. It is translated as CASRTGSYEQYF.

This chain connects TRBV6-5 to TRBJ2-5; TRBD1 matches at 9 bases. The CDR3 is made up of 15 amino acids. V lost 6 bases to trimming and J lost 5 bases; unmatched junction nucleotides: 10. CDR1 and CDR2 from the germline V gene are MNHEY and SVGAGI. The CDR3 loop reads CASSSGTGSGETQYF. DNA for the CDR3: TGTGCCAGCAGCTCCGGGACAGGGTCGGGGGAGACCCAGTACTTC.

The CDR3 DNA is TGCGCCAGCGGAGGAGACATCCCGGATACGCAGTATTTT. It yields the protein CASGGDIPDTQYF. The rearrangement joins TRBV10-2 to TRBJ2-3, with a tentative D call TRBD2 (5 bases). With 8 bases removed from V and 6 bases from J, the gap between germline ends came to 15 bases. This CDR3 contains 13 residues. Per germline, CDR1 WSHSY and CDR2 SAAADI.

This clone was recorded only once. The chain carries TRBV6-5 and TRBJ2-7, with 7 bases aligning to TRBD1. Germline V gives CDR1 MNHEY, CDR2 SVGAGI. The CDR3 extends over 13 amino acids. The junction had 8 bases not matched to a gene; V was cut back by 5 bases and J by 7 bases. CDR3 in DNA: TGTGCCAGCAGTCCCGACAGGGTCGGGGAGCAGTACTTC. It translates to CASSPDRVGEQYF.

The chain recombines TRBV2 with TRBJ2-5, with D possibly TRBD1 on 6 matching bases. V lost 5 bases and J 1 base, leaving 8 bases between the germline ends. CDR1 and CDR2 from the germline V gene are SNHLY and FYNNEI. This CDR3 contains 13 residues. DNA of the CDR3: TGTGCCAGCAGTCGGGACATCCAAGAGACCCAGTACTTC. It encodes CASSRDIQETQYF.

J is TRBJ1-6 and V is TRBV5-1, with 7 nucleotides matching TRBD1. CDR1 and CDR2 (germline): SGHRS, YFSETQ. This CDR3 is built from 16 residues. Trimming took 3 bases from V and 0 from J; bases not matched to a gene: 3. CDR3 protein: CASSWGDSSYNSPLHF. The CDR3 nucleotides are TGCGCCAGCAGCTGGGGGGACAGCTCCTATAATTCACCCCTCCACTTT. Full variable domain (outside the CDR3, taken from reference TRBV5-1 and TRBJ1-6): KAGVTQTPRYLIKTRGQQVTLSCSPISGHRSVSWYQQTPGQGLQFLFEYFSETQRNKGNFPGRFSGRQFSNSRSEMNVSTLELGDSALYLCASSWGDSSYNSPLHFGNGTRLTVT.

J is TRBJ2-1 and V is TRBV9; 11 bases map to TRBD2. This CDR3 is 16 amino acids long. Unmatched junction bases numbered 5, after V lost 0 bases and J lost 6 bases. Germline V gene data show CDR1 as SGDLS and CDR2 as YYNGEE. CDR3 in DNA: TGTGCCAGCAGCGTAGGTAGCGGGAGGGGGTCCAATGAGCAGTTCTTC. This translates into CASSVGSGRGSNEQFF.

CDR3 nucleotide sequence: TGTGCCATCAGACTAGCGGGAGCAGAGACCCAGTACTTC. This sequence encodes CAIRLAGAETQYF. This sequence joins TRBV10-3 and TRBJ2-5, with 11 positions matching TRBD2. The germline V gene encodes CDR1 ENHRY and CDR2 SYGVKD. This CDR3 spans 13 amino acids. With 6 bases clipped from V and 4 bases from J, the junction kept 1 base outside the gene matches.

The rearrangement joins TRBV27 to TRBJ2-7; TRBD1 matches at 9 bases. The CDR3 length is 16 residues. The J segment lost 0 bases and the V segment lost 5 bases, leaving 8 bases of the junction unmatched. Germline assignment: CDR1 MNHEY and CDR2 SMNVEV (reference sequence). CDR3 coding DNA: TGTGCCAGCAGTCTAGTCCCGGGACAGGGCTCCTACGAGCAGTACTTC. Translation gives CASSLVPGQGSYEQYF.

The V and J genes are TRBV18 and TRBJ1-5; TRBD1 matches 7 bases. The CDR3 loop spans 13 amino acids. The V gene's germline CDR1 is KGHSH and CDR2 LQKENI. Trimming cost V 6 bases and J 4 bases; bases outside gene matches: 3. As DNA, the CDR3 is TGTGCCAGCTCGCCGGACAGGAATCAGCCCCAGCATTTT. It is translated as CASSPDRNQPQHF.

This clone was picked up a small number of times. V is TRBV5-4 and J is TRBJ2-7; 7 nucleotides line up with TRBD1. CDR3 length: 14 residues. The germline CDR1 and CDR2 sequences are SGHNT and YYREEE (reference sequence). V dropped 2 bases and J dropped 3; count of bases not matched to a gene: 5. Here the CDR3 reads CASSLQGFGYEQYF. CDR3 sequence (DNA): TGTGCCAGCAGCTTACAGGGGTTCGGCTACGAGCAGTACTTC.

The chain recombines TRBV5-1 with TRBJ1-6; tentative D call: TRBD1 (6 bases). The V and J ends lost 6 bases and 5 bases respectively, with 12 bases between them. The length of the CDR3 is 14 residues. Germline V gene data show CDR1 as SGHRS and CDR2 as YFSETQ. CDR3 sequence reads: CASMKGVNNSPLHF. The DNA for the CDR3 is TGCGCCAGCATGAAGGGGGTGAATAATTCACCCCTCCACTTT.

A note on this clone: The sample holds other DNA sequences that translate to the same CDR3. CDR3 sequence: CASSLGRKNYGYTF. CDR3 DNA sequence: TGTGCCAGCAGCTTAGGCAGAAAAAACTATGGCTACACCTTC. The rearrangement uses TRBV11-1 and TRBJ1-2, with D uncertain. From germline, CDR1 is SGHAT and CDR2 FQDESV (reference sequence). The V end was cut by 1 base, the J end by 2 bases, with 8 bases between. The CDR3 runs to 14 residues.

This clone was found a few times. V and J are TRBV2 and TRBJ2-7, with 8 bases lining up with TRBD1. The CDR3 contains 14 residues. Germline CDR1 is SNHLY and CDR2 is FYNNEI. V trimming: 0 bases; J trimming: 6 bases; junction bases outside the gene matches: 4. The CDR3 DNA follows: TGTGCCAGCAGTGAAGCGGACAGGGTAGGCGAGCAGTACTTC. Encoded protein: CASSEADRVGEQYF.

The chain is built from TRBV7-2 and TRBJ2-3; D gene uncertain. The CDR3 sequence is 15 residues long. Germline CDR1 reads SGHTA; CDR2 reads FQGNSA. Trimming removed 2 bases from V and 2 bases from J, with 11 bases in between. The CDR3 DNA is TGTGCCAGCAGCTTACTGGGCACCGACACAGATACGCAGTATTTT. Translation: CASSLLGTDTDTQYF. Full variable domain (outside the CDR3, taken from reference TRBV7-2 and TRBJ2-3): GAGVSQSPSNKVTEKGKDVELRCDPISGHTALYWYRQSLGQGLEFLIYFQGNSAPDKSGLPSDRFSAERTGGSVSTLTIQRTQQEDSAVYLCASSLLGTDTDTQYFGPGTRLTVL.

In regard to this clone: One end of the junction is discordant with germline, which a read error may explain. This sample also contains other DNA sequences that code for the same CDR3. The genes are TRBV19 and TRBJ1-2; 7 nucleotides line up with TRBD1. Germline CDR1 is LNHDA and CDR2 is SQIVND (reference sequence). The CDR3 is 16 residues long. The CDR3 reads CASSIWTGGTNYGYTF. As DNA, the CDR3 is TGTGCTAGTAGTATATGGACAGGAGGGACTAACTATGGCTACACCTTC. Filled out from reference TRBV19 and TRBJ1-2, the complete variable domain reads DGGITQSPKYLFRKEGQNVTLSCEQNLNHDAMYWYRQDPGQGLRLIYYSQIVNDFQKGDIAEGYSVSREKKESFPLTVTSAQKNPTAFYLCASSIWTGGTNYGYTFGSGTRLTVV.